This entry describes one T cell receptor (beta chain). Its antigen is as yet unknown. Clones were read by immunoSEQ multiplex PCR, and TCRdb kept only the in-frame ones, dropping some. The top ten clones hold more than 0.9% of a sample with 1,500,000 or so clones, roughly 96% of them seen once. All donors were healthy HIV-negative adults lacking recent acute infections or vaccinations. This record comes from a study of shared clonotypes between healthy human individuals. General study findings and limits: Exclusively blood specimens were collected; tissue repertoires likely differ. The study found approximately 5% of naive CD4 clonotypes shared across a few donors.

CDR1 SGHVS and CDR2 FQNEAQ come from the germline V gene. CDR3 length: 15 residues. After removal of 5 bases from V and 6 bases from J, the junction contained 9 bases not matched to a gene. J is TRBJ2-1 and V is TRBV7-8; 8 bases are shared with TRBD2. Sample: naive CD4+ T cells sorted from blood. Noted subset: CD45RA+ positively selected. The receptor was isolated from a man younger than 45 in good health. CDR3 sequence reads: CASSLREGSLNEQFF. DNA for the CDR3: TGTGCCAGCAGCCTCCGGGAGGGAAGTCTCAATGAGCAGTTCTTC.